Listed below are T cell receptor beta chains from one sample, sequenced in a study of shared clonotypes between healthy human individuals. Sequencing used immunoSEQ multiplex PCR; TCRdb keeps in-frame clones, though not all of them. This table holds 1,400,000 or so clones, roughly 98.5% found once. The specimen sequenced was naive CD4+ T cells sorted from blood. These receptors were obtained from a man aged 25-45 years in good health. Both conserved end residues are part of each CDR3. Fields, in order: V gene, D gene, J gene, clone size, CDR3 protein, CDR3 DNA. D genes are given only for firm matches. A clone size is listed for some rows: how often the clone was seen (once, few, many), or a class if it is expanded.

TRBV18	.	TRBJ2-3	.	CASSPTGPSTDTQYF	TGTGCCAGCTCACCAACTGGCCCTAGCACAGATACGCAGTATTTT
TRBV5-1	TRBD1	TRBJ1-2	.	CASGTGTNYGYTF	TGCGCCAGCGGGACAGGGACTAACTATGGCTACACCTTC
TRBV6-6	.	TRBJ2-2	.	CASGTGELFF	TGTGCCAGCGGAACCGGGGAGCTGTTTTTT
TRBV29-1	.	TRBJ1-5	.	CSVEDRGTGSNQPQHF	TGCAGCGTTGAAGACAGGGGAACGGGAAGCAATCAGCCCCAGCATTTT
TRBV28	.	TRBJ1-5	.	CASNIMGGLGNQPQHF	TGTGCCAGCAATATTATGGGAGGACTGGGCAATCAGCCCCAGCATTTT
TRBV5-1	.	TRBJ2-1	.	CASSSKQDAGRNNEQFF	TGCGCCAGCAGCTCCAAACAAGATGCGGGGAGAAACAATGAGCAGTTCTTC
TRBV14	TRBD1	TRBJ1-5	.	CASSQTGSGQPQHF	TGTGCCAGCAGCCAGACAGGGTCGGGTCAGCCCCAGCATTTT
TRBV7-2	.	TRBJ1-1	.	CASSLRDWSEAFF	TGTGCCAGCAGCTTAAGGGACTGGTCTGAAGCTTTCTTT
TRBV5-1	TRBD1	TRBJ1-3	.	CASSGRTGAGNTIYF	TGCGCCAGCAGCGGTAGGACAGGGGCTGGAAACACCATATATTTT
TRBV5-1	TRBD2	TRBJ2-7	once	CAITSSGAYEQYF	TGCGCCATCACATCAAGCGGGGCCTACGAACAGTACTTC
TRBV18	TRBD1	TRBJ2-7	.	CASSPPPGQSEQYF	TGTGCCAGCTCACCACCCCCGGGACAGTCCGAGCAGTACTTC
TRBV28	.	TRBJ2-2	.	CASSGVIPGELFF	TGTGCCAGCAGTGGGGTTATTCCCGGGGAGCTGTTTTTT
TRBV20-1	.	TRBJ2-1	.	CSARGNNEQFF	TGCAGTGCTAGGGGTAACAATGAGCAGTTCTTC
TRBV5-8	TRBD1	TRBJ1-2	.	CASSRRRTGPVGYGYTF	TGTGCCAGCAGCCGAAGAAGGACAGGGCCCGTAGGCTATGGCTACACCTTC
TRBV28	.	TRBJ2-7	.	CAAQGGLRAYEQYF	TGTGCCGCACAGGGGGGACTACGTGCCTACGAGCAGTACTTC
TRBV7-2	.	TRBJ2-7	.	CASGPFGVYEQYF	TGTGCCAGCGGACCCTTTGGTGTGTACGAGCAGTACTTC
TRBV5-1	.	TRBJ2-2	.	CASSLGLTGELFF	TGCGCCAGCAGCTTGGGGCTCACCGGGGAGCTGTTTTTT
TRBV6-6	.	TRBJ1-5	.	CASSYWKGQGNQPQHF	TGTGCCAGCAGTTACTGGAAGGGGCAGGGCAATCAGCCCCAGCATTTT
TRBV5-1	.	TRBJ1-4	.	CASSRTQVSDHEKLFF	TGCGCCAGCAGCCGTACACAAGTAAGCGACCATGAAAAACTGTTTTTT